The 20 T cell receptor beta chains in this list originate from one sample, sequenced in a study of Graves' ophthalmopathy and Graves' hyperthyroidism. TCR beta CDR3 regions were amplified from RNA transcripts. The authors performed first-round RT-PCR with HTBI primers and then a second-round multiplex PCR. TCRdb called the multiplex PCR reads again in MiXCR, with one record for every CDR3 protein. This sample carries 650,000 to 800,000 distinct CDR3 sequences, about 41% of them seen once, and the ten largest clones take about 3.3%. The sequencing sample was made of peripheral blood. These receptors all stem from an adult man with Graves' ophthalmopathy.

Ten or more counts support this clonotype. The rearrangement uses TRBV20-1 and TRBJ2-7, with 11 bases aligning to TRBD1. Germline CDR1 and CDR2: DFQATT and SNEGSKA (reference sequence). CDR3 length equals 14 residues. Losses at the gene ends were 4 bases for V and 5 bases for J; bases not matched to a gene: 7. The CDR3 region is CSAIRPGQGDEQYF. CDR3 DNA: TGCAGTGCTATACGGCCGGGACAGGGGGACGAGCAGTACTTC.

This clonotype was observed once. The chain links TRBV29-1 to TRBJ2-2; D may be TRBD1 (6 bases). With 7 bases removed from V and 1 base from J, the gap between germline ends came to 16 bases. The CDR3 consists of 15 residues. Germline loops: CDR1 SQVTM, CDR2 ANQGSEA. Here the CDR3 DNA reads TGCAGCGGGGTTACAGGGTCCCTGAACACCGGGGAGCTGTTTTTT. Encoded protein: CSGVTGSLNTGELFF.

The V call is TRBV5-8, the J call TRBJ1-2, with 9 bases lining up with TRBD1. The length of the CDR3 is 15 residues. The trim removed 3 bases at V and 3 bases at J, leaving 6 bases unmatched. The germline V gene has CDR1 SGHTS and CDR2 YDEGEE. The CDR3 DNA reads TGTGCCAGCAGCTCCTACAGGGGGCAGGACTATGGCTACACCTTC. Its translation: CASSSYRGQDYGYTF.

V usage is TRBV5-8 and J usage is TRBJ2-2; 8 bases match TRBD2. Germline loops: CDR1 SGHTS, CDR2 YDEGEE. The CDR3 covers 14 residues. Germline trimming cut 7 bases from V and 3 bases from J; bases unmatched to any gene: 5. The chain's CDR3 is CASPGTRYTGELFF. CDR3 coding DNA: TGTGCCAGCCCCGGGACTAGGTACACCGGGGAGCTGTTTTTT. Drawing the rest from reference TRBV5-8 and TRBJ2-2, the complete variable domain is EAGVTQSPTHLIKTRGQQATLRCSPISGHTSVYWYQQALGLGLQFLLWYDEGEERNRGNFPPRFSGRQFPNYSSELNVNALELEDSALYLCASPGTRYTGELFFGEGSRLTVL.

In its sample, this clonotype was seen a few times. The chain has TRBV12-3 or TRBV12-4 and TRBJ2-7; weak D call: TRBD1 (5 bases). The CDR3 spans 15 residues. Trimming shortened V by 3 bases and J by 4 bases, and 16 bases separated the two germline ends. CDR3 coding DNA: TGTGCCAGCAGTTTTTCATCCGACAGAACATACGAGCAGTACTTC. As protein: CASSFSSDRTYEQYF.

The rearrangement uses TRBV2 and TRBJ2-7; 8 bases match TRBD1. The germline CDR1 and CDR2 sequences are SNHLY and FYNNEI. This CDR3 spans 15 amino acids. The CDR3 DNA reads TGTGCTAGAGGCAGGTTTGGACAGGGAACCTACGAGCAGTACTTC. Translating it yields CARGRFGQGTYEQYF.

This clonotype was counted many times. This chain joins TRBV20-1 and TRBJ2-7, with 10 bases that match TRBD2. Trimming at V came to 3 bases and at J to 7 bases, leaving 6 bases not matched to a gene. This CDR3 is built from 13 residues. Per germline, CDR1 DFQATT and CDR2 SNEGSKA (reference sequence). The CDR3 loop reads CSASLAGVGEQYF. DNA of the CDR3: TGCAGTGCTAGCCTAGCGGGAGTGGGGGAGCAGTACTTC.

The CDR3 protein is CAISEGPGQGSPLHF. The CDR3 DNA reads TGTGCCATCAGTGAGGGACCGGGACAGGGATCACCCCTCCACTTT. The V and J genes are TRBV10-3 and TRBJ1-6; the match to TRBD1 covers 9 bases. The CDR3 has 15 amino acids. The V gene end was trimmed by 2 bases and the J gene end by 10 bases; junction bases not matched to a gene: 6. Germline V lookup: CDR1 ENHRY, CDR2 SYGVKD.

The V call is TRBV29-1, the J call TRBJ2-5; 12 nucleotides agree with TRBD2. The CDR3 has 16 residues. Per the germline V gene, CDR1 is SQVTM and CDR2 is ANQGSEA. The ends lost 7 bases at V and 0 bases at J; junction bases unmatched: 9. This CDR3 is CSADGLAGPYQETQYF. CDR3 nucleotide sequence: TGCAGCGCTGACGGACTAGCGGGACCCTACCAAGAGACCCAGTACTTC.

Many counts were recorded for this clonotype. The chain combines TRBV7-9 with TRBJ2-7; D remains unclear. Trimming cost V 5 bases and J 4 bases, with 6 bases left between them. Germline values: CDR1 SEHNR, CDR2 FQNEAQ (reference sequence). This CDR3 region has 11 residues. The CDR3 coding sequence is TGTGCCAGCAGCCCACAATACGAGCAGTACTTC. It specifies CASSPQYEQYF.

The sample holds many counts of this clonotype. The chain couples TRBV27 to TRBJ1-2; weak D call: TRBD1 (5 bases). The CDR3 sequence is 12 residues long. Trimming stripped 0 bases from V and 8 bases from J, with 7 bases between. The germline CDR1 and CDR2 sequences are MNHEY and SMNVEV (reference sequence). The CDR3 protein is CASSLSGDGYTF. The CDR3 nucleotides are TGTGCCAGCAGTTTATCCGGGGACGGCTACACCTTC.

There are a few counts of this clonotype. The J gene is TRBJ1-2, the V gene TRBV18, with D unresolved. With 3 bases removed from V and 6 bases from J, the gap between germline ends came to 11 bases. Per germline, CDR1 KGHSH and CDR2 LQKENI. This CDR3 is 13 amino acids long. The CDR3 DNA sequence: TGTGCCAGCTCACCGGAGGGAAGGAATGGCTACACCTTC. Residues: CASSPEGRNGYTF.

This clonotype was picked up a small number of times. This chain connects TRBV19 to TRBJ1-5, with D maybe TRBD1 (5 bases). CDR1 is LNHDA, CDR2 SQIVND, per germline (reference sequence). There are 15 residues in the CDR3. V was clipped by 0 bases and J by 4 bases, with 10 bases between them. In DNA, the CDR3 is TGTGCCAGTAGTATAGATCCCGGGGGTAATCAGCCCCAGCATTTT. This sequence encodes CASSIDPGGNQPQHF.

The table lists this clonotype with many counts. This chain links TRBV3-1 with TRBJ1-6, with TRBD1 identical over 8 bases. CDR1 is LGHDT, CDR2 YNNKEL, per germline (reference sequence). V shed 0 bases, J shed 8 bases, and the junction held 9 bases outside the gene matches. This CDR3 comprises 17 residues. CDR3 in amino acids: CASSQDRTGNVDSPLHF. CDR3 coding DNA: TGTGCCAGCAGCCAAGATCGGACAGGGAATGTTGATTCACCCCTCCACTTT. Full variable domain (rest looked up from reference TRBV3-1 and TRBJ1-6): DTAVSQTPKYLVTQMGNDKSIKCEQNLGHDTMYWYKQDSKKFLKIMFSYNNKELIINETVPNRFSPKSPDKAHLNLHINSLELGDSAVYFCASSQDRTGNVDSPLHFGNGTRLTVT.

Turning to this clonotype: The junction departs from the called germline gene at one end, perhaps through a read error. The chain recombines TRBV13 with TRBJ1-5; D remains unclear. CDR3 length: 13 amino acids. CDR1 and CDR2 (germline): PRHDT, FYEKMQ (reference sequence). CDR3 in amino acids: CAGSQDPGQPQHF. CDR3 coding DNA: TGTGCCGGCAGCCAAGACCCGGGACAGCCCCAGCATTTT.

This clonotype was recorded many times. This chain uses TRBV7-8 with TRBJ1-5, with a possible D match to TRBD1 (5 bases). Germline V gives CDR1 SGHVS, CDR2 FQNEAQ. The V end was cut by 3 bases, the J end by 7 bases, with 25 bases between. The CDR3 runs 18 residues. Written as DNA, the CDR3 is TGTGCCAGCAGCTTCATTGGGTTTCGGCAGGGTGGGCGCCAGCCCCAGCATTTT. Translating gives CASSFIGFRQGGRQPQHF.

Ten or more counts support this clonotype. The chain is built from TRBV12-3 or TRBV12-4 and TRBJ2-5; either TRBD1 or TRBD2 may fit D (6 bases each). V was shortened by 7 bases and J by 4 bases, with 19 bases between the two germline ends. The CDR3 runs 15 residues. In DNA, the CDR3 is TGTGCCAGCACCTCGAGAACGTCGGGGGCAGAGACCCAGTACTTC. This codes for CASTSRTSGAETQYF.

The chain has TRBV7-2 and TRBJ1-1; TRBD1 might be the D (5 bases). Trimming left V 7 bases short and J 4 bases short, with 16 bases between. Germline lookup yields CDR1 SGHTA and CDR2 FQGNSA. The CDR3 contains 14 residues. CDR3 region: CASNFGRQSTEAFF. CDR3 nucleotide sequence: TGTGCCAGCAACTTTGGTCGACAGAGCACTGAAGCTTTCTTT.

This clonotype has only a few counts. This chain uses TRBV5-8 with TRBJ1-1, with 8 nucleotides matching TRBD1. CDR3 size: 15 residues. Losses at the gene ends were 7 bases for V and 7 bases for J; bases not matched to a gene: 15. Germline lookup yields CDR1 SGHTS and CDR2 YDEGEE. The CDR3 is CASSLDRVSYLEAFF. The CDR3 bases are TGTGCCAGCTCCTTGGACAGGGTATCATATCTTGAAGCTTTCTTT.

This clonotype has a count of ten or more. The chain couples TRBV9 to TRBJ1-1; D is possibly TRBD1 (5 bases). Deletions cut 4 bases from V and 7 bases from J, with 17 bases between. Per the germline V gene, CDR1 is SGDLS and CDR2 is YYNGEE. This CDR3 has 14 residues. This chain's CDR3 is CASSPSGGLGEAFF. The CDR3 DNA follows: TGTGCCAGCAGCCCTTCGGGGGGATTGGGTGAAGCTTTCTTT. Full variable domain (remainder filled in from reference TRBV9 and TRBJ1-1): DSGVTQTPKHLITATGQRVTLRCSPRSGDLSVYWYQQSLDQGLQFLIQYYNGEERAKGNILERFSAQQFPDLHSELNLSSLELGDSALYFCASSPSGGLGEAFFGQGTRLTVV.